The T cell receptor (beta chain) described here comes from a study of blood T cell repertoires in COVID-19. The wider study: The analysed material was cDNA or gDNA that came from T cells, B-cell-depleted T cells, or PBMCs.

Per the authors' pipeline: Amplifying reference gene primers gave estimates of nucleated cell counts. The table came from immunoSEQ multiplex PCR; TCRdb's copy has only in-frame clones and leaves some out. That table is the source of V, J and clone size, and D and trimming were worked out from the DNA. This repertoire shows just over 250,000 clones, about 88% found once; its top ten account for under 4.5%. Germline CDR1 and CDR2: SGHVS and FQNEAQ. The CDR3 extends over 12 amino acids. Trimming removed 8 bases at V and 5 bases at J, with 12 bases between. The chain combines TRBV7-8 with TRBJ1-1; D gene unclear. This sequence originates from a man between 60 and 70 years old who had recovered from COVID-19. Sequencing input: peripheral blood. CDR3 in DNA: TGTGCCAGCTTTCGGGATGTTACTGAAGCTTTCTTT. Encoded protein: CASFRDVTEAFF.